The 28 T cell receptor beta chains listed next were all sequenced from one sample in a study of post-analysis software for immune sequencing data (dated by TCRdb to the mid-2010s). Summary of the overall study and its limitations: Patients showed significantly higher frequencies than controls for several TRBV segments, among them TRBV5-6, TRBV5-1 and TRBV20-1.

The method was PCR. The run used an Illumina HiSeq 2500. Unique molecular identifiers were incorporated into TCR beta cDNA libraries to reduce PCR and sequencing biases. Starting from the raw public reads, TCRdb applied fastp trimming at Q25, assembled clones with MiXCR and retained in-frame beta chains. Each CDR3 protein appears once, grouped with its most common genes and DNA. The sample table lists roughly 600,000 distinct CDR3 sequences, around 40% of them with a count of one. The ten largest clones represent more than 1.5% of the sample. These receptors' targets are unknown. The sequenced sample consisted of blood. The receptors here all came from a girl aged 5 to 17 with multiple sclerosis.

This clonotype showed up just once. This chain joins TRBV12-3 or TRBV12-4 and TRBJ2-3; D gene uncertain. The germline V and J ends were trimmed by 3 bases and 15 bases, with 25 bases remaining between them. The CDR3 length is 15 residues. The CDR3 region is CASSFSSLSTDTEYF. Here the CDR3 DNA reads TGTGCCAGCAGTTTCAGCTCACTGAGCACAGATACGGAATATTTT.

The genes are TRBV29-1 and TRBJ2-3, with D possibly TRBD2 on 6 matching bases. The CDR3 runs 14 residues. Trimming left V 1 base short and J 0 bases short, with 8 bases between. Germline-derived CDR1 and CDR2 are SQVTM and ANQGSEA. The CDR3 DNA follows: TGCAGCGTTGAAGGCGGGGAGAGCACAGATACGCAGTATTTT. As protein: CSVEGGESTDTQYF.

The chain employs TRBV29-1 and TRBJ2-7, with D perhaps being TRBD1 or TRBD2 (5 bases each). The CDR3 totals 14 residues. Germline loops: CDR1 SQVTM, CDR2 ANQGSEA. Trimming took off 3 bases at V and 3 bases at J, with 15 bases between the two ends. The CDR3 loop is CSVEDERGDYEQYF. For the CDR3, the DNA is TGCAGCGTTGAGGACGAGAGGGGAGACTACGAGCAGTACTTC.

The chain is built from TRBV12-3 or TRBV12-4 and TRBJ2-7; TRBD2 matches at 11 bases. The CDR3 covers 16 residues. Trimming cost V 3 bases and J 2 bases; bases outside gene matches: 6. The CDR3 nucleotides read TGTGCCAGCAGTTTTCAGCTAGCGGGAGGAACCTACGAGCAGTACTTC. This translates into CASSFQLAGGTYEQYF.

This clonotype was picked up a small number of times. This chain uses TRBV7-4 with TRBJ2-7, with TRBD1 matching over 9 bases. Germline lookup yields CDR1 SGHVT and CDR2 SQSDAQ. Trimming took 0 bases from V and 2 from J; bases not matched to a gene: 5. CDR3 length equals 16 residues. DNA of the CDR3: TGTGCCAGCAGCTTAGCCCGGGACAGGGTAACCTACGAGCAGTACTTC. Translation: CASSLARDRVTYEQYF.

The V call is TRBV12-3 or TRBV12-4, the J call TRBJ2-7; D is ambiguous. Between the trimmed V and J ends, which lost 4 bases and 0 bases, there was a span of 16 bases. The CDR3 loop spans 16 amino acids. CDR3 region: CASSYTHGISSYEQYF. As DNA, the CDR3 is TGTGCCAGCAGTTACACCCATGGGATAAGCTCCTACGAGCAGTACTTC.

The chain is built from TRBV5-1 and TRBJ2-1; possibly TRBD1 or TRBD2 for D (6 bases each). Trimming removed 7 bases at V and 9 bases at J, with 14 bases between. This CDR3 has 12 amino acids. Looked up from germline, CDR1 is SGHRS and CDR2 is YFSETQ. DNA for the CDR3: TGCGCCAGCTTGGGGGGCCGGAGTGAGCAGTTCTTC. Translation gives CASLGGRSEQFF.

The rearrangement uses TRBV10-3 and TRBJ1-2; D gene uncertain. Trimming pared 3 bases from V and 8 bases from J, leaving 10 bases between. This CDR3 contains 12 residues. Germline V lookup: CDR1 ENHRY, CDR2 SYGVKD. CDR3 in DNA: TGTGCCATCAGTGAATCAGGCAGGGGCTACACCTTC. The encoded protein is CAISESGRGYTF.

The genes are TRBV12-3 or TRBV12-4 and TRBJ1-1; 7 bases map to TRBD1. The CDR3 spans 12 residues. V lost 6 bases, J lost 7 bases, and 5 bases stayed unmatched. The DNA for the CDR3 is TGTGCCAGCAGCCAATGGACAGGTGAAGCTTTCTTT. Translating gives CASSQWTGEAFF.

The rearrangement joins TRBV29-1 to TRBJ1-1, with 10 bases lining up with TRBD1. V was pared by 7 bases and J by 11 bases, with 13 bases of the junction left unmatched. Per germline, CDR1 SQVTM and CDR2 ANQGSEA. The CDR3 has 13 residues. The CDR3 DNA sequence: TGCAGCGGAATGACAGGGGGCGAGTCCCTGGCTTTCTTT. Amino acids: CSGMTGGESLAFF.

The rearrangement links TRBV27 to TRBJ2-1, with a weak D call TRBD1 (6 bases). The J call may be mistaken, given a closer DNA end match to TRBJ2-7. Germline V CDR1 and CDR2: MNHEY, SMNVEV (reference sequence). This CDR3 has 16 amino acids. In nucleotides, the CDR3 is TGTGCCAGCAAAATTGGGGGCTCTAGCTCCTACAATGAGCAGTACTTC. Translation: CASKIGGSSSYNEQYF.

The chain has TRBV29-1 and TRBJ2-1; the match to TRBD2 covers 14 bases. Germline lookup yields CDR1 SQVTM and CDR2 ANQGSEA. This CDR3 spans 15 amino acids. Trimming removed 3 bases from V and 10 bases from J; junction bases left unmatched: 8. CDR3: CSVDLGLAGVREQFF. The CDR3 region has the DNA TGCAGCGTTGATCTGGGACTAGCGGGAGTACGAGAGCAGTTCTTC.

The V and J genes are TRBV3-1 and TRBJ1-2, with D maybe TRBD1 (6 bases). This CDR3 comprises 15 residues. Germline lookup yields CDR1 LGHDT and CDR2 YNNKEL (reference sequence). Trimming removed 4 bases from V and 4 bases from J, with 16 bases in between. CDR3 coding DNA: TGTGCCAGCAGCCCATTCCATCAGGGGACCTATGGCTACACCTTC. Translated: CASSPFHQGTYGYTF.

CDR3 loop: CASSQETSKNQPQHF. CDR3 coding DNA: TGCGCCAGCAGCCAAGAGACCAGCAAAAATCAGCCCCAGCATTTT. The chain is built from TRBV4-1 and TRBJ1-5; D remains unclear. The ends were cut back, 0 bases at V and 4 bases at J, with 10 bases in the middle. The CDR3 contains 15 residues. Germline loops: CDR1 MGHRA, CDR2 YSYEKL.

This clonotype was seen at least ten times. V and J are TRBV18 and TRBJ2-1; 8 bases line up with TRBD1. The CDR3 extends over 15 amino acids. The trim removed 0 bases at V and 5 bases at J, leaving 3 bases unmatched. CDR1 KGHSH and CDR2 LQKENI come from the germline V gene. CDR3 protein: CASSPPGQGNNEQFF. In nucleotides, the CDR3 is TGTGCCAGCTCACCACCCGGACAGGGAAACAATGAGCAGTTCTTC.

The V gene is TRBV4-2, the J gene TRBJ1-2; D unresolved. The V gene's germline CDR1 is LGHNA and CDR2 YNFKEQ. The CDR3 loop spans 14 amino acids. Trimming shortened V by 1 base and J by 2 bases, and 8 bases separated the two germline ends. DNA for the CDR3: TGTGCCAGCAGCCAAGTGGGCAGCAACTATGGCTACACCTTC. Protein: CASSQVGSNYGYTF.

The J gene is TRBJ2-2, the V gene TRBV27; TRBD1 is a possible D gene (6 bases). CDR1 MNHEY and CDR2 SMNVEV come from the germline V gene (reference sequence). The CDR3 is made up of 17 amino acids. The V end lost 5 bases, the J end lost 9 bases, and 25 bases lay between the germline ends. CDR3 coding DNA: TGTGCCAGCAGTCCACACTCCCTCTCACACAGGGCTCGGGAGCTGTTTTTT. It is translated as CASSPHSLSHRARELFF.

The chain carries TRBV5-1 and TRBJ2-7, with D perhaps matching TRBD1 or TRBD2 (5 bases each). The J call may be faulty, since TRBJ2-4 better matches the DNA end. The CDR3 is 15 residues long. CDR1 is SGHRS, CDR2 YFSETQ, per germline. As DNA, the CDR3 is TGCGCCAGTACCCGGGGCAGGGTCGGTTCGGACATTCAGTACTTC. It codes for CASTRGRVGSDIQYF.

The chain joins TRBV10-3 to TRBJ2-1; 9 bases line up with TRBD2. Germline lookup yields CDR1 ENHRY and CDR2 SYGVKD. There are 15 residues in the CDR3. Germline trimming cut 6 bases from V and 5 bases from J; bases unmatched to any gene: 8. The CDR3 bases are TGTGCCATCAGCCTTCCAGCGGGGGGTCACAATGAGCAGTTCTTC. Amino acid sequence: CAISLPAGGHNEQFF.

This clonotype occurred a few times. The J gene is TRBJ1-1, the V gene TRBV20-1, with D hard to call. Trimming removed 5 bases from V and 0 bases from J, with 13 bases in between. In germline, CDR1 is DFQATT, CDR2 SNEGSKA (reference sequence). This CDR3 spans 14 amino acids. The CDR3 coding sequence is TGCAGTGCTCAGGTCACAGCTCTGAACACTGAAGCTTTCTTT. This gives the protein CSAQVTALNTEAFF.

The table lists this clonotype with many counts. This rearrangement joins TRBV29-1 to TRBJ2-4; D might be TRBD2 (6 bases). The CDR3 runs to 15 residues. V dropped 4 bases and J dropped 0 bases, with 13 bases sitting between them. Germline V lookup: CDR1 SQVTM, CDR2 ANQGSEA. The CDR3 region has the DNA TGCAGCGTTGTTAGCAGGGAGGTAGCCAAAAACATTCAGTACTTC. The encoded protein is CSVVSREVAKNIQYF. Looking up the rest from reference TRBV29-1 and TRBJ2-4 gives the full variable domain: SAVISQKPSRDICQRGTSLTIQCQVDSQVTMMFWYRQQPGQSLTLIATANQGSEATYESGFVIDKFPISRPNLTFSTLTVSNMSPEDSSIYLCSVVSREVAKNIQYFGAGTRLSVL.

CDR3 in DNA: TGCGCCAGCAGCCAGGGACAGGGCGACGAAAAACTGTTTTTT. It encodes CASSQGQGDEKLFF. The chain recombines TRBV5-1 with TRBJ1-4, with 9 bases matching TRBD1. V trimming: 4 bases; J trimming: 8 bases; junction bases outside the gene matches: 6. The germline CDR1 and CDR2 sequences are SGHRS and YFSETQ. The CDR3 runs 14 residues.

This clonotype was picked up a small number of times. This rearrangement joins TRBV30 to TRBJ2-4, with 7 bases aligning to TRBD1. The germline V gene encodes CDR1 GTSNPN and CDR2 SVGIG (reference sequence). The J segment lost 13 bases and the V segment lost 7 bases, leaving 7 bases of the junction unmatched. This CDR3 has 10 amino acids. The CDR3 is CAFGQAKQYF. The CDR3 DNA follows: TGTGCCTTCGGACAGGCGAAACAGTACTTC.

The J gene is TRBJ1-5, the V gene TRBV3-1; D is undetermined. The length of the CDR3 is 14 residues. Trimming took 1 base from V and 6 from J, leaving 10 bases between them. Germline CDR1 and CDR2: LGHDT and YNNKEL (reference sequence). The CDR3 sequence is CASSQGGRVQPQHF. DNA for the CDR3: TGTGCCAGCAGCCAAGGAGGGCGCGTTCAGCCCCAGCATTTT.

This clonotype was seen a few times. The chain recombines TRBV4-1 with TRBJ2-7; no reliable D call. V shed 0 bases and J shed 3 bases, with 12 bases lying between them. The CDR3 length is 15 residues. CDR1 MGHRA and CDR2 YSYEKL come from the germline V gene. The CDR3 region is CASSQELGSNYEQYF. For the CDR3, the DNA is TGCGCCAGCAGCCAAGAGTTAGGGTCCAACTACGAGCAGTACTTC.

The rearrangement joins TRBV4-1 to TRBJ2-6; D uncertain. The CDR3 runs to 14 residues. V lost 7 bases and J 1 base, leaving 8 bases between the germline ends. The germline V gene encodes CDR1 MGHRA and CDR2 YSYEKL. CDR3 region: CASTDRSGANVLTF. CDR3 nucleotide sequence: TGCGCCAGCACGGATCGGTCTGGGGCCAACGTCCTGACTTTC.

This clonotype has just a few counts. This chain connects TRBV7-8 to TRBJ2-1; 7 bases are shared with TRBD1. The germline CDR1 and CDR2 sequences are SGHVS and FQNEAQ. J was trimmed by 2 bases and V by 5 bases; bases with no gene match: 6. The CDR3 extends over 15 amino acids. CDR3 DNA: TGTGCCAGCAGCCAAGGACAGGCAGCCTACAATGAGCAGTTCTTC. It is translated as CASSQGQAAYNEQFF. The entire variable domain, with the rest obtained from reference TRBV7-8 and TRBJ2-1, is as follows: GAGVSQSPRYKVAKRGQDVALRCDPISGHVSLFWYQQALGQGPEFLTYFQNEAQLDKSGLPSDRFFAERPEGSVSTLKIQRTQQEDSAVYLCASSQGQAAYNEQFFGPGTRLTVL.

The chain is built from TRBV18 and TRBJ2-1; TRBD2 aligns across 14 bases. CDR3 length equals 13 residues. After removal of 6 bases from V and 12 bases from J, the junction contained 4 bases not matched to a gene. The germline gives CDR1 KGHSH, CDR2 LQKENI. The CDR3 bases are TGTGCCAGCTCGCAGGGACTAGCGGGAGCGCAGTTCTTC. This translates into CASSQGLAGAQFF. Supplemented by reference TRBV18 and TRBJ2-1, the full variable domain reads NAGVMQNPRHLVRRRGQEARLRCSPMKGHSHVYWYRQLPEEGLKFMVYLQKENIIDESGMPKERFSAEFPKEGPSILRIQQVVRGDSAAYFCASSQGLAGAQFFGPGTRLTVL.